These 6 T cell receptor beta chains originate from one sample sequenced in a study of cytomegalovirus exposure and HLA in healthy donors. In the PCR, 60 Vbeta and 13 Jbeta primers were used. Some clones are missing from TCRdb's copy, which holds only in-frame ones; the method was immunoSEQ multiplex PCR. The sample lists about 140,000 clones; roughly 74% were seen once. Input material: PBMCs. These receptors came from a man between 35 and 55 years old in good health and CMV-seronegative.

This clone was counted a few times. The DNA of the CDR3 is TGCGCCAGCAGTCGGGGACAGTACTACGAGCAGTACTTC. Protein: CASSRGQYYEQYF. The chain links TRBV4-1 to TRBJ2-7, with TRBD1 identical over 7 bases. Germline V gives CDR1 MGHRA, CDR2 YSYEKL. V trimming: 6 bases; J trimming: 3 bases; junction bases outside the gene matches: 5. The CDR3 sequence is 13 residues long.

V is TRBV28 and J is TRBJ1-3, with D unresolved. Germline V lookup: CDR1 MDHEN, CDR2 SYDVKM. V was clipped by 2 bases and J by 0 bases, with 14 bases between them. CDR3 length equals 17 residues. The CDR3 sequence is CASSLGGQRFSGNTIYF. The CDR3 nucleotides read TGTGCCAGCAGTTTAGGCGGGCAGCGATTCTCTGGAAACACCATATATTTT.

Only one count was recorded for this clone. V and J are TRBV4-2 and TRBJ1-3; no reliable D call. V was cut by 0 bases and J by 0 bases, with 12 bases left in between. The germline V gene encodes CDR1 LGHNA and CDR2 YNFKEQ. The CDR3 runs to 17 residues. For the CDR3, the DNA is TGTGCCAGCAGCCAAGAGAAGGCACAGATCTCTGGAAACACCATATATTTT. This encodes CASSQEKAQISGNTIYF.

The CDR3 DNA reads as TGCGCCAGCAGCCAGGAAGGCGACACCTCCACAGATACGCAGTATTTT. Translated: CASSQEGDTSTDTQYF. V usage is TRBV4-3 and J usage is TRBJ2-3, with D unresolved. The CDR3 length is 16 residues. Germline CDR1 and CDR2: LGHNA and YSLEER. V gave up 3 bases and J gave up 2 bases, with 15 bases separating them.

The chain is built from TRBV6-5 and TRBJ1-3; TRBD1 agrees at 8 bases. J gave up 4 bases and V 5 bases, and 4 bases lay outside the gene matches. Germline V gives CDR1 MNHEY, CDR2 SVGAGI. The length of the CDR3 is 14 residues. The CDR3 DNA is TGTGCCAGCAGTCCAGGGGGCCCGGGAAACACCATATATTTT. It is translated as CASSPGGPGNTIYF.

CDR3 residues: CASSPLSGPDRADNEQFF. The DNA for the CDR3 is TGTGCCAGCAGTCCGCTATCCGGCCCGGACAGGGCCGACAATGAGCAGTTCTTC. This sequence joins TRBV27 and TRBJ2-1, with TRBD1 matching 8 bases. CDR1 and CDR2 from the germline V gene are MNHEY and SMNVEV (reference sequence). This CDR3 is 18 amino acids long. J lost 5 bases, V lost 5 bases, and 17 bases had no gene match.